Below are 10 T cell receptor beta chains sequenced from a single sample in a study of blood T cell repertoires in COVID-19. This table comes from immunoSEQ multiplex PCR, and its TCRdb copy is limited to in-frame clones, with some not included. Of some 320,000 clones listed, 90% to 95% are singletons. Sequenced: PBMCs or T cells enriched from blood (not recorded which). The receptors originated from a woman in her twenties or thirties who had been exposed to COVID-19.

The rearrangement joins TRBV7-8 to TRBJ1-5; 8 bases align to TRBD1. Germline CDR1 is SGHVS and CDR2 is FQNEAQ. The CDR3 length is 16 residues. After removal of 3 bases from V and 1 base from J, the junction contained 5 bases not matched to a gene. CDR3 residues: CASSFLRGQSNQPQHF. The CDR3 nucleotides read TGTGCCAGCAGCTTCCTCAGGGGGCAGAGCAATCAGCCCCAGCATTTT.

The chain links TRBV5-1 to TRBJ1-2; TRBD1 agrees at 9 bases. CDR3 size: 14 residues. The junction had 10 bases not matched to a gene; V was cut back by 5 bases and J by 8 bases. Germline V gives CDR1 SGHRS, CDR2 YFSETQ. The CDR3 DNA sequence: TGCGCCAGCAGACCTGCCGGGACAGGGTTAGGCTACACCTTC. The encoded protein is CASRPAGTGLGYTF.

J is TRBJ1-4 and V is TRBV19; D not resolved. This CDR3 is built from 16 residues. V was clipped by 4 bases and J by 0 bases, with 12 bases between them. From germline, CDR1 is LNHDA and CDR2 SQIVND (reference sequence). This CDR3 is CASSTYLSATNEKLFF. CDR3 nucleotide sequence: TGTGCCAGTAGTACCTACCTCAGCGCAACTAATGAAAAACTGTTTTTT. Based on the CDR3 plus reference TRBV19 and TRBJ1-4, the full variable domain is DGGITQSPKYLFRKEGQNVTLSCEQNLNHDAMYWYRQDPGQGLRLIYYSQIVNDFQKGDIAEGYSVSREKKESFPLTVTSAQKNPTAFYLCASSTYLSATNEKLFFGSGTQLSVL.

The V and J genes are TRBV2 and TRBJ2-7, with TRBD2 matching over 8 bases. The CDR3 extends over 15 amino acids. Trimming took 1 base from V and 2 from J; bases not matched to a gene: 4. Germline V gene data show CDR1 as SNHLY and CDR2 as FYNNEI. CDR3 loop: CASSEGGGNTYEQYF. The CDR3 DNA is TGTGCCAGCAGTGAAGGCGGGGGGAACACCTACGAGCAGTACTTC. Full variable domain (outside the CDR3, taken from reference TRBV2 and TRBJ2-7): EPEVTQTPSHQVTQMGQEVILRCVPISNHLYFYWYRQILGQKVEFLVSFYNNEISEKSEIFDDQFSVERPDGSNFTLKIRSTKLEDSAMYFCASSEGGGNTYEQYFGPGTRLTVT.

The V and J genes are TRBV2 and TRBJ1-1; no definite D call. V lost 7 bases, J lost 4 bases, and 7 bases lay in between. From germline, CDR1 is SNHLY and CDR2 FYNNEI. The CDR3 has 11 residues. In DNA, the CDR3 is TGTGCCAGCAAAACGGGCACTGAAGCTTTCTTT. This translates into CASKTGTEAFF. Variable domain in full (rest from reference TRBV2 and TRBJ1-1): EPEVTQTPSHQVTQMGQEVILRCVPISNHLYFYWYRQILGQKVEFLVSFYNNEISEKSEIFDDQFSVERPDGSNFTLKIRSTKLEDSAMYFCASKTGTEAFFGQGTRLTVV.

This chain connects TRBV14 to TRBJ2-1; a weak D match, TRBD2 (6 bases). The CDR3 length is 16 residues. Germline V gene data show CDR1 as SGHDN and CDR2 as FVKESK. The V end lost 1 base, the J end lost 7 bases, and 17 bases lay between the germline ends. The CDR3, as DNA: TGTGCCAGCAGCCAAGCGAATAGGGACTCTCCGAATGAGCAGTTCTTC. Translating it yields CASSQANRDSPNEQFF.

The chain combines TRBV3-1 (or the pseudogene TRBV3-2) with TRBJ1-2; 7 positions agree with TRBD1. CDR3 length equals 16 residues. J lost 4 bases, V lost 0 bases, and 8 bases had no gene match. In germline, CDR1 is LGHDT, CDR2 YNNKEL (reference sequence). The CDR3 region has the DNA TGTGCCAGCAGCCAAGATCGGGGACAGTCCTTCTATGGCTACACCTTC. Translating gives CASSQDRGQSFYGYTF.

This rearrangement joins TRBV6-5 to TRBJ1-3; the D is unclear. CDR1 MNHEY and CDR2 SVGAGI come from the germline V gene. V gave up 4 bases and J gave up 1 base, with 5 bases separating them. The CDR3 consists of 13 residues. The CDR3 nucleotides are TGTGCCAGCAGTTCGGTGTCTGGAAACACCATATATTTT. Its translation is CASSSVSGNTIYF.

The chain carries TRBV5-6 and TRBJ1-1; 8 bases agree with TRBD1. Unmatched junction bases numbered 7, after V lost 6 bases and J lost 0 bases. Germline V gene sequence: CDR1 SGHDT, CDR2 YYEEEE. The CDR3 is 15 residues long. In nucleotides, the CDR3 is TGTGCCAGCATCGGGACAGGCGTCATGAACACTGAAGCTTTCTTT. Its translation is CASIGTGVMNTEAFF.

This chain connects TRBV19 to TRBJ2-7, with D possibly matching TRBD1 (6 bases). The CDR3 totals 14 residues. The germline gives CDR1 LNHDA, CDR2 SQIVND (reference sequence). Trimming shortened V by 3 bases and J by 5 bases, and 14 bases separated the two germline ends. CDR3 amino acids: CASSMRQGTHEQYF. The CDR3 DNA follows: TGTGCCAGTAGTATGCGGCAGGGGACCCACGAGCAGTACTTC.